This paragraph reports one T cell receptor beta chain. This clone has a handful of counts. What this receptor recognizes is not known. No base qualities exist here, and no much larger clone lies one base off it. The cohort was made up of 666 healthy bone marrow donors. At the time of sampling, every cohort member was nominally healthy, though immune exposures that went unrecorded were likely present. The donor was CMV seronegative and was included in the group of a few hundred seronegative cohort members. Each donor provided a peripheral blood sample, and peripheral blood mononuclear cells were used for TCR beta sequencing. The Qiagen DNeasy Blood Extraction Kit was used to extract genomic DNA from the blood cell samples. The protocol used for the library was the immunoSEQ multiplex PCR assay. For the multiplex PCR, a mixture combining 60 forward primers for TCR Vbeta segments and 13 reverse primers for TCR Jbeta segments was used. The CDR3 region of rearranged TCR beta genes was amplified from genomic DNA with a multiplex PCR assay. The amplified TCR beta libraries were sequenced on the Illumina HiSeq System as 87-base-pair reads. The published analysis was carried out like this. In a later analysis, some 80 million unique TCR beta chains were counted across the roughly 610 repertoires, and roughly 10 million of these chains were shared by at least two donors. Raw reads were error-corrected and collapsed into unique sequences by a nearest-neighbor algorithm in which closely related sequences were merged to remove PCR and sequencing errors. V, D and J gene segments were assigned by aligning CDR3 sequences to IMGT reference sequences. For a sequence to be retained, a match of at least six nucleotides to both a V gene segment and a J gene segment was required. A rearrangement counted as productive if the CDR3 had no stop codons and remained in frame with V and J, and every other rearrangement counted as non-productive. Following IMGT convention, CDR3 was defined as the stretch from the second conserved V-encoded cysteine to the conserved J-encoded phenylalanine. The earlier analysis of about 590 of the donors excluded sequences that lacked an unambiguous match to a single V gene segment. In an earlier analysis of 450 to 700 of the donors, V segments were called functional above 56.7% productive rearrangements and were called segregating when the between-donor standard deviation exceeded 5%. A statistical classification framework was built to diagnose cytomegalovirus status from the catalog of TCR beta chain sequences. In a later analysis, V and J genes were assigned by comparing TCR nucleotide sequences against IMGT/GENE-DB human TR gene sequences. The TCRdist pipeline was used in a later analysis to assign CDR3 sequences and most-parsimonious VDJ recombination scenarios. In a later analysis, each TCR beta chain was defined by its CDR3 amino acid sequence together with its V-gene family, and reads lacking a unique V-gene family were excluded. A later analysis removed 592 highly shared, low-generation-probability nucleotide sequences to deal with suspected cross-contamination and a sequencing artifact. For each public chain, a later analysis derived a clonal expansion index from normalized ranks of inferred template counts within each repertoire. In a later analysis, generation probabilities were computed using a VDJ recombination model fitted to out-of-frame rearrangements, and the results were checked against IGoR. A later analysis scored TCR-TCR, TCR-HLA and TCR-CMV co-occurrence with hypergeometric tests, applying a repertoire-size bias correction to TCR pairs. To estimate false discovery rates, a later analysis permuted the HLA or CMV assignments 20 times. In a later analysis, co-occurring TCRs were grouped using DBSCAN, with TCRdist sequence similarity added in when clustering inside HLA-allele-positive subsets. Co-occurrence clustering excluded repertoires with fewer than 30,000 or more than 120,000 public chains, plus five with anomalous nucleotide sharing. TCRdb provides this immuneACCESS table in a form limited to in-frame rearrangements. Some clones are lacking; in checked studies, under half of them reflect an unresolved V gene, and why the rest are absent is not known. For V, J and clone size, that table is used; D and trimming come from the DNA. Counted in this sample were approximately 160,000 clones; around 80% of them appeared once. 0.77% of the sample comes from the top ten.

This entry is derived from a study of cytomegalovirus exposure and HLA in healthy donors (dated by TCRdb to about 2017). Looking at the study overall: An earlier analysis of 587 of the donors reported approximately 260 Gb of sequence data and some 110 million unique TCR beta sequences obtained from approximately 180 million T cells. Because of strong linkage in the cohort, roughly five DR-DQ haplotypes were treated as single units for association and clustering. To study patterns of TCR occurrence, a later analysis re-analyzed previously published TCR beta repertoires from just over 650 donors and added high-resolution HLA genotyping. A later genetic analysis took genome-wide SNP genotypes for 398 of the 666 donors and used that subset as a discovery cohort. A separate validation cohort of roughly 130 different subjects was used in addition to the roughly 700-subject first cohort. Among around 400 genotyped donors of the cohort, an average of around 240,000 unique TCR beta nucleotide sequences was sequenced per donor, of which about 20% were non-productive. High-throughput TCR immunosequencing, statistical association of individual TCRs with disease status, and machine learning were combined to predict cytomegalovirus infection status. The study aimed to test whether cataloging public T cell receptors could reveal signatures of past pathogen exposure. The number of donors typed differed by locus, with 629-630 for A, B, C, DRB1 and DQB1, around 500 for DQA1, 606 for DPA1, and some 440 for DPB1. Of the roughly 400 genotyped donors, about 80% fell in the genetic ancestry cluster associated with self-reported Caucasian donors. Every repertoire in the discovery cohort had been generated on one and the same sequencing platform. HLA typing covered class I and class II loci at four-digit resolution. An early release covering about 600 HLA-typed donors comprised 250 to 350 gigabases of sequencing data and around 86 million unique TCR sequences. The later analysis used no new phenotypic data to find candidate immune exposures, relying instead on TCR beta sequences and their occurrence across donors. In an earlier analysis of a few hundred of the donors, high-throughput TCR beta sequencing was used to judge whether each TCR beta V gene segment behaved as functional or pseudogenic. The study used immunosequencing to profile the T cell repertoires of 670 or so subjects and linked those repertoires to cytomegalovirus serostatus. Donor age, sex, ethnicity and CMV serostatus were compiled alongside the repertoire data. The study at large found these results: In an earlier analysis of 587 of the donors, most TCR beta V segments appeared in productive rearrangements about 87% or about 30% of the time, broadly matching IMGT annotations. Assigning TCR associations to individual alleles was difficult when HLA alleles, especially DR and DQ, strongly co-occurred. The presence/absence analyses assumed that sequencing depth was roughly uniform across donors, and that assumption may not be true. In a later genetic analysis, a missense DCLRE1C variant was associated with V-gene and J-gene trimming of TCR beta chains, and the association was replicated in an independent cohort. For the cohort, immune exposure information was limited to CMV serostatus. While some public TCRs were present in many individuals, most TCR sequences turned up only very rarely across donors. In a later genetic analysis, fewer N-insertions in productive TCRs were reported among donors in an Asian-associated ancestry cluster than the roughly 700-donor mean. In a later analysis, TCR association rates were found to vary across HLA loci, with the most associated TCRs seen for DRB1 alleles and the fewest for HLA-C alleles. The authors suggested that the approach could potentially be generalized to other disease states and immunological phenotypes. A cluster of highly shared sequence variants was judged likely to represent a technical artifact of the sequencing pipeline. At a false discovery rate of 0.05, a later analysis linked some 18,000 TCR beta sequences to specific HLA alleles. Approximately 16 rarely observed V segments, including chromosome 9 orphons, were excluded from the earlier analysis of about 610 of the donors because counts were too low. A later analysis reported that several top co-occurrence clusters appeared linked to parvovirus B19, influenza, CMV and Epstein-Barr virus. The classifier was reported to diagnose cytomegalovirus status with high specificity and sensitivity in both the original and validation cohorts. The cohort was sequenced for TCR beta chains only, and without alpha or paired-chain data the features that could be detected were limited. Because some donors lacked HLA typing at each locus, the association tests relied only on the typed subset. A further reported finding was that TCR beta sequences accurately predicted the HLA-A and HLA-B alleles for most subjects in the first cohort. According to a later analysis, most CMV-associated TCR beta chains appeared to be HLA-restricted, and the HLA associations seemed to be driven largely by CMV exposure. Linkage disequilibrium might explain the correlated functional status among segregating V segments, but an unknown experimental factor could not be ruled out. The study listed 150 to 200 TCR beta chains as associated with cytomegalovirus. In vitro tests confirmed that a few of the cytomegalovirus-associated TCR beta chains recognize cytomegalovirus antigens. Compared with equally common non-associated chains, HLA-associated TCR beta chains in a later analysis were more clonally expanded and had lower generation probabilities.

The sequencing sample was made of PBMCs. The receptor comes from a woman aged 18-35 years in good health and CMV-seronegative.

The CDR3 loop reads CASSTDSMNTEAFF. In nucleotides, the sequence is TGTGCCAGCAGCACCGACAGCATGAACACTGAAGCTTTCTTT. The chain is encoded by TRBV11-3 joined to TRBJ1-1; 5 matching bases give a weak D call of TRBD1. CDR1 SGHNT and CDR2 YENEEA were looked up in the germline V gene. V sheds 5 bases and J sheds 0 bases, leaving 10 bases between their ends. The CDR3 runs 14 residues from the cysteine to the phenylalanine. Left in the record is the CDR3 DNA by itself, 42 bases read in frame from the first base. Extended through the reference TRBV11-3 and TRBJ1-1 proteins, this CDR3 yields the full variable domain: EAGVVQSPRYKIIEKKQPVAFWCNPISGHNTLYWYLQNLGQGPELLIRYENEEAVDDSQLPKDRFSAERLKGVDSTLKIQPAELGDSAVYLCASSTDSMNTEAFFGQGTRLTVV.